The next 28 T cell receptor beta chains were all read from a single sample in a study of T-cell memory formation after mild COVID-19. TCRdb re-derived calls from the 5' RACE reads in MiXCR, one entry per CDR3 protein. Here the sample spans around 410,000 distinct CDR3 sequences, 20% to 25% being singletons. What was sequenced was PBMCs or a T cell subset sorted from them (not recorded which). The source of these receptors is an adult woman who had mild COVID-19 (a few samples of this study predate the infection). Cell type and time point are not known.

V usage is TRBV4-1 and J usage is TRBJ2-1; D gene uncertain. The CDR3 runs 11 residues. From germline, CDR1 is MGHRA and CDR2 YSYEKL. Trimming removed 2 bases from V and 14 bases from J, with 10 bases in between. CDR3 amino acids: CASSQNLTKFF. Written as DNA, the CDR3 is TGCGCCAGCAGCCAAAACTTAACCAAGTTCTTC.

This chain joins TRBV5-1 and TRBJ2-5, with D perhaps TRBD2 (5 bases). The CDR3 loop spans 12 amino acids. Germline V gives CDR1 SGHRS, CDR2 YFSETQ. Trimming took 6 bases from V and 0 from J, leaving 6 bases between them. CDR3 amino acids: CASTGDQETQYF. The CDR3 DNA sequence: TGCGCCAGCACCGGGGACCAAGAGACCCAGTACTTC.

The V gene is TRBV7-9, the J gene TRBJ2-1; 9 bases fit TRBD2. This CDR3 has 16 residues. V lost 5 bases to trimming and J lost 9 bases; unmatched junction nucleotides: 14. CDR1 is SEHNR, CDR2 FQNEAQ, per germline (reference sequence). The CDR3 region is CASSPATGLAGGEQFF. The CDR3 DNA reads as TGTGCCAGCAGCCCAGCCACGGGACTAGCTGGGGGTGAGCAGTTCTTC.

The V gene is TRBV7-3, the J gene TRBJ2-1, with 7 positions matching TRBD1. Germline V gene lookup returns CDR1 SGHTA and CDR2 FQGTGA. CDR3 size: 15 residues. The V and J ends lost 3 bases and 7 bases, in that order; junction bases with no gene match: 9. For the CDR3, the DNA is TGTGCCAGCAGCTTCAGGGGGTCTCCCGCTAATGAGCAGTTCTTC. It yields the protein CASSFRGSPANEQFF.

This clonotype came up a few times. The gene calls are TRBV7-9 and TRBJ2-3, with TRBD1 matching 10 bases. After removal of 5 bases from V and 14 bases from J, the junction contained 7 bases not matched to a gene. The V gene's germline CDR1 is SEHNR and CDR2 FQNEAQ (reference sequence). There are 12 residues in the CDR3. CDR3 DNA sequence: TGTGCCAGCAGCCAACCGGGACAGGGGCCGTATTTT. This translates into CASSQPGQGPYF.

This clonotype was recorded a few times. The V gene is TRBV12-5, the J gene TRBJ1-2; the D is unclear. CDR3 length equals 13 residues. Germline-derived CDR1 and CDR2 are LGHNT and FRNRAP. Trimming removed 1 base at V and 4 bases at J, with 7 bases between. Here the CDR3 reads CASGLGASYGYTF. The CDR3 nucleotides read TGTGCTAGTGGTTTGGGGGCCTCCTATGGCTACACCTTC.

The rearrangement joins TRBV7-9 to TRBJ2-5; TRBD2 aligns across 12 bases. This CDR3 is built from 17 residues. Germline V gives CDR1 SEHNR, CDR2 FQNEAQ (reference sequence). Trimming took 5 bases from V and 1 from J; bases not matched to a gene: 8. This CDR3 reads CASSQPTSGGIQETQYF. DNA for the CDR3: TGTGCCAGCAGCCAACCCACTAGCGGGGGGATCCAAGAGACCCAGTACTTC.

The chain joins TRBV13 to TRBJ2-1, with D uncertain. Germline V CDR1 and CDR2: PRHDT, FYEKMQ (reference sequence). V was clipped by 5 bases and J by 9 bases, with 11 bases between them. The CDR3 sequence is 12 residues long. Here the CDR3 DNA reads TGTGCCAGCAGCGTAACCTTTGGTGAGCAGTTCTTC. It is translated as CASSVTFGEQFF.

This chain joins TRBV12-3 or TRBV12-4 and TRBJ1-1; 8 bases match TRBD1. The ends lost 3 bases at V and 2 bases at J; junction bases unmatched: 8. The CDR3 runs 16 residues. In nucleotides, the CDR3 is TGTGCCAGCAGTTTTGGCCTGGACAGGGTCAACACTGAAGCTTTCTTT. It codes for CASSFGLDRVNTEAFF.

CDR3 sequence reads: CASSAGGLGEQYF. The DNA for the CDR3 is TGTGCCAGCAGTGCAGGGGGCCTTGGAGAGCAGTACTTC. V and J are TRBV6-1 and TRBJ2-7; 8 bases match TRBD1. CDR1 and CDR2 (germline): MNHNS, SASEGT. With V trimmed by 4 bases and J by 7 bases, 6 bases remained unmatched. CDR3 length equals 13 residues.

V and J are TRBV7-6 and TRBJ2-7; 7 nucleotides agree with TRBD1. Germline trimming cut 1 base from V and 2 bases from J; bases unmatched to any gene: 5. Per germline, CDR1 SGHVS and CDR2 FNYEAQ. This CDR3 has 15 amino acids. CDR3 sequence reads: CASSLVQGNTYEQYF. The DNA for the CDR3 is TGTGCCAGCAGCTTAGTACAGGGGAATACCTACGAGCAGTACTTC.

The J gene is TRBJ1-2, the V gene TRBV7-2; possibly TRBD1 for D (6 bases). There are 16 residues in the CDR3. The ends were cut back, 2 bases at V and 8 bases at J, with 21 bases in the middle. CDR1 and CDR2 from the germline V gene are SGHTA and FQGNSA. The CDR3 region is CASSLRGVAGENGYTF. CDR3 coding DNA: TGTGCCAGCAGCTTAAGGGGGGTGGCAGGGGAAAACGGCTACACCTTC.

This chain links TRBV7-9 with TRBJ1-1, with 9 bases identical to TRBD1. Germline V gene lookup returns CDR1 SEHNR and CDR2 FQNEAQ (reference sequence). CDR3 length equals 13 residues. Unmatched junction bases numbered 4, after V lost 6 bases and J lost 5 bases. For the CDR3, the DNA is TGTGCCAGCAGAAGGGACAGGGAAACTGAAGCTTTCTTT. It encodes CASRRDRETEAFF.

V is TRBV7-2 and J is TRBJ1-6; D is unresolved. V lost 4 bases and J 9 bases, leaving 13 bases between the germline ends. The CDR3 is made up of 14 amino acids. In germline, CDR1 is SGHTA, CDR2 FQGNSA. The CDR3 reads CASSSGGGVSPLHF. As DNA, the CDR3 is TGTGCCAGCAGCTCGGGCGGCGGAGTTTCACCCCTCCACTTT. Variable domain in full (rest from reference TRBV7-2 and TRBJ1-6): GAGVSQSPSNKVTEKGKDVELRCDPISGHTALYWYRQSLGQGLEFLIYFQGNSAPDKSGLPSDRFSAERTGGSVSTLTIQRTQQEDSAVYLCASSSGGGVSPLHFGNGTRLTVT.

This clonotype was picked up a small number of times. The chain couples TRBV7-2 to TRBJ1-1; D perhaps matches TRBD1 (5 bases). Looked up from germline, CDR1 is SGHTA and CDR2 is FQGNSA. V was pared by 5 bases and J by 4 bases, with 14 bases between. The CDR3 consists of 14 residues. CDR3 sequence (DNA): TGTGCCAGCAGCCCCGTGGGGGGAGGCACTGAAGCTTTCTTT. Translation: CASSPVGGGTEAFF.

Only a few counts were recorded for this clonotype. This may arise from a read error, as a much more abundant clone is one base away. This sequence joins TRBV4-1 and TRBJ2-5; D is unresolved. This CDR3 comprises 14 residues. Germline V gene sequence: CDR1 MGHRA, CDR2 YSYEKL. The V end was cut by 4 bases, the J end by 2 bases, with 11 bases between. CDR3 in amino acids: CASSRDNKQETQYF. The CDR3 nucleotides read TGCGCCAGCAGCCGAGATAACAAGCAAGAGACCCAGTACTTC.

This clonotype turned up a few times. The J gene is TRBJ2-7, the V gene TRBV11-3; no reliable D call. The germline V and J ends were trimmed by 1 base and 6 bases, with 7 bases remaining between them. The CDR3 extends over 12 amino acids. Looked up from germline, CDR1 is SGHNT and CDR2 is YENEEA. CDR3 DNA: TGTGCCAGCAGCTTAGGAGTTCCCGAGCAGTACTTC. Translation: CASSLGVPEQYF.

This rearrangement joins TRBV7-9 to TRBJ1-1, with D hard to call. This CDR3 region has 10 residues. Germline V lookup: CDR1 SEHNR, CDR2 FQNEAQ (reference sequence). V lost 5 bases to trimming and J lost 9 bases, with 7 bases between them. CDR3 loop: CASSPRKAFF. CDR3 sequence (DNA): TGTGCCAGCAGCCCCCGGAAAGCTTTCTTT.

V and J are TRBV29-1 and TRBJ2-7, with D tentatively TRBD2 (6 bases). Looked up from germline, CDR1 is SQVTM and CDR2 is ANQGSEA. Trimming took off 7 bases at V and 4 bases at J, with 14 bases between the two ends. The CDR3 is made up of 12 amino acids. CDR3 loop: CSAMTSPYEQYF. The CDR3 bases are TGCAGCGCAATGACTAGTCCGTACGAGCAGTACTTC.

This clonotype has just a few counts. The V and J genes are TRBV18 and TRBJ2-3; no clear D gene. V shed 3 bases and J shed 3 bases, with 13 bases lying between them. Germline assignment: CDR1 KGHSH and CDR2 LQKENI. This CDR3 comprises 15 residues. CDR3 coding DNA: TGTGCCAGCTCACCCGACCGGCGGTTAACAGATACGCAGTATTTT. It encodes CASSPDRRLTDTQYF.

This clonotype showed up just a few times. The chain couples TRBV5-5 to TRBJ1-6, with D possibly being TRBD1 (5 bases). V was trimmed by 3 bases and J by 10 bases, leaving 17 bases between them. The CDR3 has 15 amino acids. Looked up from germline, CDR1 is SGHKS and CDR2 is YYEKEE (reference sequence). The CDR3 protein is CASSWRLFGGSPLHF. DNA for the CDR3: TGTGCCAGCAGCTGGAGACTTTTCGGGGGATCACCCCTCCACTTT. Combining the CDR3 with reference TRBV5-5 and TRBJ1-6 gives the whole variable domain DAGVTQSPTHLIKTRGQQVTLRCSPISGHKSVSWYQQVLGQGPQFIFQYYEKEERGRGNFPDRFSARQFPNYSSELNVNALLLGDSALYLCASSWRLFGGSPLHFGNGTRLTVT.

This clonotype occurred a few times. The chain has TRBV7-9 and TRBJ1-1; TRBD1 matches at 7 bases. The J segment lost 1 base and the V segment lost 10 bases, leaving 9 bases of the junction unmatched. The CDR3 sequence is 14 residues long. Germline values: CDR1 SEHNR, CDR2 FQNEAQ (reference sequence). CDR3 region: CATSPGQQNTEAFF. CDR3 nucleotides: TGTGCCACATCCCCGGGACAGCAGAACACTGAAGCTTTCTTT.

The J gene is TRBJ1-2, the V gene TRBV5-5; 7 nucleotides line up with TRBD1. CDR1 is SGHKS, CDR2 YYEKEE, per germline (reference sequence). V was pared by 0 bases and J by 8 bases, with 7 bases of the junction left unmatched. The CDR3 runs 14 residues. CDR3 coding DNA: TGTGCCAGCAGCTTGGCCACGACAGGGAGGGGCTACACCTTC. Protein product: CASSLATTGRGYTF.

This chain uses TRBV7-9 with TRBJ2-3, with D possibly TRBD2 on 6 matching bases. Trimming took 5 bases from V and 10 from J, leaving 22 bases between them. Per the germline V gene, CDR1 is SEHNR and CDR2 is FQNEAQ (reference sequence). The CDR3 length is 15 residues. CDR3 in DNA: TGTGCCAGCAGCCAAGGACTAATTGAATCTTCTCCGCAGTATTTT. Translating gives CASSQGLIESSPQYF.

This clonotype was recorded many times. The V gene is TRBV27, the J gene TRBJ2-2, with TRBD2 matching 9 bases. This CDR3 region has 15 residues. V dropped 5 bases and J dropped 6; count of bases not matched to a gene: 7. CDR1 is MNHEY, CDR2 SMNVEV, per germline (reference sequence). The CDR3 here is CASSPGLARPGELFF. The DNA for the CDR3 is TGTGCCAGCAGTCCGGGACTAGCTCGGCCCGGGGAGCTGTTTTTT.

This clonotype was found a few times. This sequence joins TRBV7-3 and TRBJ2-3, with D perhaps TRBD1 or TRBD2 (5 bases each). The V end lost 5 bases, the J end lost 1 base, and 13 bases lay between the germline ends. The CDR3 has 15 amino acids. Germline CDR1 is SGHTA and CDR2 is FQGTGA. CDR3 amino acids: CASSPRGSGTDTQYF. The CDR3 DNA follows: TGTGCCAGCAGCCCTCGGGGCTCTGGCACAGATACGCAGTATTTT.

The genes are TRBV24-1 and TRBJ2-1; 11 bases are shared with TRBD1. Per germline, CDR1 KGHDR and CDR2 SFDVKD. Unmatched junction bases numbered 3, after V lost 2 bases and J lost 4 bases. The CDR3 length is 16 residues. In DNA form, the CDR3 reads TGTGCCACCAGTGATTCTGGACAGGGGGCTTACAATGAGCAGTTCTTC. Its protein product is CATSDSGQGAYNEQFF.

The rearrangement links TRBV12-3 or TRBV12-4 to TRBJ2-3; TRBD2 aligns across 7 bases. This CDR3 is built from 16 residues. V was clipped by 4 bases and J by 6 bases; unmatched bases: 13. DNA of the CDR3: TGTGCCAGCAGTTCCACTCTCAGGGCTAGCGGCGATACGCAGTATTTT. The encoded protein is CASSSTLRASGDTQYF.